This T cell receptor beta chain was retrieved from a study of blood T cells in healthy people across ages (dated by TCRdb to the mid-2010s). General notes on the study: In model experiments, template switching captured roughly one uniquely barcoded TCR beta cDNA molecule for every two T cells. To avoid experimental bias, donors of different ages were spread randomly across the sequencing lanes. To track age-related changes in TCR beta repertoire diversity, the study relied on deep sequencing normalized with unique cDNA molecular identifiers. Four age groups were formed from the donors: young (average approximately 15 years), middle-aged (approximately 41), aged (about 62) and long-lived (about 80). The study analyzed two additional independent replicas of 1 million unique cDNA reads from the same blood draw for two donors, one aged 18 to 29 and one aged 80 or older.

A remark on this clonotype: The clone's antigen remains unknown. Base quality data are lacking; no much larger clone is found one base away.

The library was generated by 5' RACE. Instrument used: Illumina HiSeq 2500. A second PCR of about 7 to 12 cycles was run with a J-beta primer mix and a sample-barcoded 5' primer. A template-switch 5' adaptor carrying 12 random nucleotides introduced a unique molecular identifier onto each TCR beta cDNA molecule. Each sample yielded at least 2.5 million CDR3-containing paired-end reads. The Mint cDNA synthesis kit, primed by a TRBC-specific oligonucleotide, was used to synthesize first-strand cDNA from all RNA. Following uracil-DNA glycosylase treatment, all cDNA underwent a first 18-cycle PCR with the universal primers M1SS and BC2_uni_R. Processing in the source paper ran as follows. Normalization of each sample was performed by random selection of 1 million high-quality reads, each carrying a distinct molecular identifier. Reads sharing molecular identifiers were discarded rather than binned into consensus sequences. MiTCR, run with a Q25 quality threshold and the strictest error-elimination algorithm, handled CDR3 identification, clonotype clustering and error correction. Lower-bound total TCR beta diversity was estimated with a nonparametric unseen species model using Euler transformation. The raw public data were reprocessed by TCRdb itself: fastp quality trimming at Q25, MiXCR clonotype calling, in-frame beta chains only. Here each entry gathers all rows of one CDR3 protein and keeps the most common genes and DNA. The V and J calls, along with clone size, are taken from TCRdb and not from the paper's own processing. The sample records over 300,000 distinct CDR3 sequences, approximately 52% of which are singletons. The ten largest make up over 40% of the sample.

General conclusions and limits of the study: Compared with the aged group, more naive CD4+ T cells, fewer expanded clones and increased TCR diversity were shown by the long-lived group, suggesting age selection. Conclusive comparison of naive and antigen-experienced compartments was prevented by the profiling of bulk unsorted PBMCs. The percentage of naive T cells measured by flow cytometry correlated strongly with observed TCR beta diversity. As age increased, observed TCR beta diversity per million T cells dropped in a roughly linear way, and a significant reduction was already evident by age around 41. Donor CMV infection status was unknown, potentially confounding age-related changes in expanded clonotypes. Estimates of total diversity based on one million sequenced T cells were considered lower bounds and underestimates.

CDR1 and CDR2, looked up from the germline V gene, are SGHDN and FVKESK. V and J are truncated by 4 bases and 7 bases respectively, leaving an intervening sequence of 14 bases. Inclusive of the bounding cysteine and phenylalanine, the CDR3 is 14 residues long. Of all the DNA, just the CDR3 is kept, 42 bases in frame from base 1. The roughly 39 donors, aged roughly 6 to 95 years, were systemically healthy Caucasian individuals from Russia. Each donor gave around 9.5 milliliters of peripheral blood, collected into EDTA-treated Vacutainer tubes. Ficoll-Paque density-gradient centrifugation was used to isolate PBMCs, with at least 6.5 million per sample. Total RNA was extracted from PBMCs with Trizol reagent, with at least 6 micrograms obtained per sample. Naive CD45RAhigh/CD27high T cell percentages were measured by flow cytometry on a PBMC aliquot from every donor.

Source material: blood. Recombination joined TRBV14 with TRBJ2-4; matching of 5 bases hints at TRBD2 as the D gene. The TCR was taken from a man aged 55 to 69 in good health. The DNA reads as follows: TGTGCCAGCAGCCCCTACGGACTCCGTAACATTCAGTACTTC. It is translated as CASSPYGLRNIQYF.